A selection of T cell receptor beta chains follows, all from one sample in a study of cytotoxic CD8 clonotypes in ibrutinib-treated CLL. TCRdb's copy holds only in-frame clones and misses some; the assay was immunoSEQ multiplex PCR. Among about 130,000 clones listed, about 80% were seen once. The sample was PBMCs, taken after 24 months of ibrutinib treatment. Receptors originate from a human donor with chronic lymphocytic leukemia. The CDR3 runs from the conserved cysteine through the conserved F or W. The D gene is left open where the match is weak. Rows may omit the clone size; those that give it use once, few, many or a size class.

len | abundance | j_gene | d_gene | v_gene | CDR3aa | CDR3nt
14 | . | TRBJ2-2 | . | TRBV11-1 | CASSQDSNTGELFF | TGTGCCAGCAGCCAGGACTCAAACACCGGGGAGCTGTTTTTT
11 | many | TRBJ1-4 | . | TRBV19 | CASRAQQKLFF | TGTGCCAGTAGGGCGCAGCAAAAACTGTTTTTT
15 | . | TRBJ2-4 | TRBD1 | TRBV6-5 | CASSRDSRAKNIQYF | TGTGCCAGCAGCCGGGACAGCCGAGCCAAAAACATTCAGTACTTC
12 | . | TRBJ1-1 | . | TRBV6-5 | CTSSRGGTEAFF | TGTACCAGCAGCCGGGGGGGTACTGAAGCTTTCTTT
16 | . | TRBJ2-7 | TRBD1 | TRBV5-1 | CASSTRGTGTKYEQYF | TGCGCCAGCAGCACGCGGGGGACAGGGACTAAGTACGAGCAGTACTTC
15 | . | TRBJ2-1 | . | TRBV4-1 | CASSQDQGSYNEQFF | TGCGCCAGCAGCCAAGACCAGGGCTCCTACAATGAGCAGTTCTTC
14 | . | TRBJ1-5 | . | TRBV27 | CATAEAGRGQPQHF | TGTGCCACGGCCGAGGCAGGGAGGGGACAGCCCCAGCATTTT
14 | . | TRBJ2-7 | TRBD1 | TRBV5-1 | CASSLGDRFYEQYF | TGCGCCAGCAGCTTGGGGGACAGATTCTACGAGCAGTACTTC
11 | . | TRBJ2-7 | . | TRBV14 | CASEARGEQYF | TGTGCCAGCGAGGCGCGGGGCGAGCAGTACTTC
15 | . | TRBJ1-2 | . | TRBV5-1 | CASSLVVGLGNGYTF | TGCGCCAGCAGCTTGGTTGTGGGGTTGGGGAATGGCTACACCTTC
17 | . | TRBJ2-6 | TRBD2 | TRBV19 | CASSISGGTSGANVLTF | TGTGCCAGTAGTATCTCGGGAGGCACCTCTGGGGCCAACGTCCTGACTTTC
15 | . | TRBJ2-7 | TRBD1 | TRBV6-1 | CASSEGDRASYEQYF | TGTGCCAGCAGTGAAGGAGACAGGGCTTCCTACGAGCAGTACTTC
16 | . | TRBJ2-1 | TRBD1 | TRBV15 | CATSRGRDRGRNEQFF | TGTGCCACCAGCAGAGGACGGGACAGGGGGCGGAATGAGCAGTTCTTC
15 | once | TRBJ2-3 | TRBD1 | TRBV18 | CASSPRTGNTDTQYF | TGTGCCAGCTCACCACGGACAGGGAACACAGATACGCAGTATTTT
11 | few | TRBJ1-1 | . | TRBV23-1 | CASNRVTEAFF | TGCGCCAGCAACCGGGTCACTGAAGCTTTCTTT
11 | . | TRBJ2-7 | TRBD1 | TRBV20-1 | CSARDRGRLYF | TGCAGTGCTAGGGACAGGGGGCGGTTGTACTTC
14 | . | TRBJ2-1 | . | TRBV4-3 | CASSQGVGGNEQFF | TGCGCCAGCAGCCAAGGGGTGGGGGGCAATGAGCAGTTCTTC
15 | . | TRBJ2-2 | . | TRBV11-1 | CASSLAGTNTGELFF | TGTGCCAGCAGCTTAGCGGGGACCAACACCGGGGAGCTGTTTTTT
14 | . | TRBJ2-5 | TRBD1 | TRBV6-5 | CASSYPGQPETQYF | TGTGCCAGCAGTTACCCGGGACAGCCAGAGACCCAGTACTTC
13 | . | TRBJ2-7 | TRBD2 | TRBV5-5 | CASSRGTSWEQYF | TGTGCCAGCAGCCGGGGGACTAGCTGGGAGCAGTACTTC
12 | . | TRBJ1-1 | . | TRBV5-1 | CASSSQSAEAFF | TGCGCCAGCAGCAGTCAGTCGGCTGAAGCTTTCTTT
18 | few | TRBJ2-5 | TRBD2 | TRBV13 | CASSSKYSSGGVGETQYF | TGTGCCAGCAGCTCGAAATACTCCAGCGGGGGGGTTGGAGAGACCCAGTACTTC
14 | few | TRBJ2-3 | . | TRBV5-1 | CASSLSGTADTQYF | TGCGCCAGCAGCTTATCCGGGACGGCAGATACGCAGTATTTT
14 | once | TRBJ2-5 | TRBD1 | TRBV28 | CASSPRTGRETQYF | TGTGCCAGCAGTCCCCGGACAGGGCGGGAGACCCAGTACTTC
14 | few | TRBJ2-3 | . | TRBV6-5 | CASSYYGGTDTQYF | TGTGCCAGCAGTTACTACGGGGGCACAGATACGCAGTATTTT
15 | . | TRBJ2-7 | . | TRBV6-6 | CASTRLARMDYEQYF | TGTGCCAGCACCCGCCTCGCCAGGATGGACTACGAGCAGTACTTC
12 | few | TRBJ1-2 | . | TRBV28 | CASSLLGYGYTF | TGTGCCAGCAGTTTATTGGGTTATGGCTACACCTTC
17 | . | TRBJ2-7 | TRBD2 | TRBV5-1 | CASAGTSGTLSSYEQYF | TGCGCCAGCGCCGGGACTAGCGGGACCCTCAGCTCCTACGAGCAGTACTTC
14 | . | TRBJ1-5 | . | TRBV19 | CASQPGTVNQPQHF | TGTGCCAGTCAACCGGGGACGGTCAATCAGCCCCAGCATTTT
15 | . | TRBJ1-6 | . | TRBV6-1 | CASSERDGYNSPLHF | TGTGCCAGCAGTGAAAGGGACGGTTATAATTCACCCCTCCACTTT
16 | few | TRBJ2-7 | . | TRBV7-9 | CASSPRTLTTAYEQYF | TGTGCCAGCAGCCCCAGGACCCTCACCACCGCCTACGAGCAGTACTTC
16 | . | TRBJ1-1 | TRBD1 | TRBV4-2 | CASSQRTGGLNTEAFF | TGTGCCAGCAGCCAGAGGACAGGGGGCTTGAACACTGAAGCTTTCTTT
17 | . | TRBJ1-6 | . | TRBV28 | CASSPPAMGPYNSPLHF | TGTGCCAGCAGTCCCCCGGCTATGGGTCCCTATAATTCACCCCTCCACTTT
13 | . | TRBJ2-2 | . | TRBV19 | CASPGPATGELFF | TGTGCCAGTCCCGGTCCCGCCACCGGGGAGCTGTTTTTT
14 | . | TRBJ1-2 | . | TRBV28 | CASSLGGWGYGYTF | TGTGCCAGCAGTTTAGGGGGTTGGGGCTATGGCTACACCTTC
16 | . | TRBJ2-2 | . | TRBV27 | CASSLTVKRGAGELFF | TGTGCCAGCAGTTTAACGGTCAAACGGGGGGCTGGGGAGCTGTTTTTT